Below, one T cell receptor beta chain is given with its context. The antigen is undetermined. This record belongs to a study of cytomegalovirus exposure and HLA in healthy donors. PCR was performed using 60 Vbeta and 13 Jbeta primers. Clones were read by immunoSEQ multiplex PCR, and TCRdb kept only the in-frame ones, dropping some. The sample records around 120,000 clones, 70% to 75% being singletons. Study observations and caveats: The study designated roughly 160 TCR beta chains cytomegalovirus-associated.

This CDR3 is 15 amino acids long. Germline values: CDR1 SGHVS, CDR2 FQNEAQ. The germline V and J ends were trimmed by 5 bases and 4 bases, with 16 bases remaining between them. This receptor was taken from a woman aged 40 to 50 in good health and CMV-seronegative. The rearrangement links TRBV7-8 to TRBJ2-3; weak D call: TRBD1 (6 bases). The sample was PBMCs. As DNA, the CDR3 is TGTGCCAGCAGCACCTACAGGGCTGGCGCAGATACGCAGTATTTT. Protein sequence: CASSTYRAGADTQYF.